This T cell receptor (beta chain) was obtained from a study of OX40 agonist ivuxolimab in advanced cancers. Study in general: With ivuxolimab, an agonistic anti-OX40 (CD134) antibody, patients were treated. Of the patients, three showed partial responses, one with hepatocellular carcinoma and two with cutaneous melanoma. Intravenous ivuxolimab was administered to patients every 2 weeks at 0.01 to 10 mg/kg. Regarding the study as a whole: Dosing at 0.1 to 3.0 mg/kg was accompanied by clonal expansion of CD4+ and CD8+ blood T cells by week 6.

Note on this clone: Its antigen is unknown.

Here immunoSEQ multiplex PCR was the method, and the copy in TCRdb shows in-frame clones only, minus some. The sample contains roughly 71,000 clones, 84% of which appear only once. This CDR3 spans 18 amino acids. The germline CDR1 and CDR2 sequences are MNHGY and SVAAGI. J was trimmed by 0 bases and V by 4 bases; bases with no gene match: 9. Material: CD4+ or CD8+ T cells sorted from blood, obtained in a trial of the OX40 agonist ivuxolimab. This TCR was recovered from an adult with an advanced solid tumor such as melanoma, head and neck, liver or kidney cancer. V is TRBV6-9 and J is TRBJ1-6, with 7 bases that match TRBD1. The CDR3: CASSSQLTGSSYNSPLHF. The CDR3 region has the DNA TGTGCCAGCAGTTCCCAACTGACAGGGAGCTCCTATAATTCACCCCTCCACTTT.